The 21 T cell receptor beta chains listed next were all sequenced from one sample in a study of control samples from healthy donors and cancer patients (dated by TCRdb to between 2020 and 2021). The library relied on the immunoSEQ multiplex PCR assay. TCRdb's version of the immuneACCESS table is confined to in-frame rearrangements and falls short of the full clone set. An unresolved V gene accounts for under half of the shortfall where checked; the remainder is of unknown origin. Present in this sample are some 150,000 clones, roughly nine tenths of which were seen just once. The ten largest clones take up over 4% of the sample. Material for sequencing was blood. These receptors all come from a man aged 25-45 years in good health.

This clone is classed as medium-sized (0.01 to 0.1%). The J gene is TRBJ1-1, the V gene TRBV2; D remains ambiguous. V was pared by 4 bases and J by 7 bases, with 10 bases between. The CDR3 consists of 12 residues. In germline, CDR1 is SNHLY, CDR2 FYNNEI. For the CDR3, the DNA is TGTGCCAGCAGTGTAAATCGGGGTGAAGCTTTCTTT. It codes for CASSVNRGEAFF. Full variable domain (remainder filled in from reference TRBV2 and TRBJ1-1): EPEVTQTPSHQVTQMGQEVILRCVPISNHLYFYWYRQILGQKVEFLVSFYNNEISEKSEIFDDQFSVERPDGSNFTLKIRSTKLEDSAMYFCASSVNRGEAFFGQGTRLTVV.

The genes are TRBV7-9 and TRBJ2-5; 9 bases line up with TRBD1. Germline CDR1 and CDR2: SEHNR and FQNEAQ (reference sequence). The CDR3 totals 16 residues. With V trimmed by 1 base and J by 5 bases, 8 bases remained unmatched. DNA of the CDR3: TGTGCCAGCAGCTTAGAAGACAGGGGGGACAGGGAGACCCAGTACTTC. Protein: CASSLEDRGDRETQYF.

J is TRBJ2-3 and V is TRBV15, with D possibly matching TRBD2 (5 bases). Germline V CDR1 and CDR2: LNHNV, YYDKDF (reference sequence). There are 15 residues in the CDR3. Trimming took off 1 base at V and 0 bases at J, with 8 bases between the two ends. The CDR3 bases are TGTGCCACCAGCAGAGGGGGAGAGAGCACAGATACGCAGTATTTT. Residues: CATSRGGESTDTQYF.

The chain combines TRBV3-1 (or the pseudogene TRBV3-2) with TRBJ2-2; no reliable D call. The CDR3 spans 16 residues. CDR1 LGHDT and CDR2 YNNKEL come from the germline V gene (reference sequence). V lost 1 base to trimming and J lost 2 bases, with 11 bases between them. In nucleotides, the CDR3 is TGTGCCAGCAGCCAAGCCGGGCGCCTTAACACCGGGGAGCTGTTTTTT. Protein sequence: CASSQAGRLNTGELFF.

The chain is built from TRBV7-2 and TRBJ1-5; TRBD1 matches at 7 bases. J lost 4 bases, V lost 6 bases, and 6 bases had no gene match. This CDR3 has 14 residues. Germline CDR1 and CDR2: SGHTA and FQGNSA. CDR3 residues: CASRATGSNQPQHF. CDR3 bases: TGTGCCAGCAGGGCGACAGGGTCGAATCAGCCCCAGCATTTT.

V is TRBV5-1 and J is TRBJ1-2, with D perhaps TRBD1 (5 bases). Germline assignment: CDR1 SGHRS and CDR2 YFSETQ. Trimming took 4 bases from V and 3 from J, leaving 13 bases between them. This CDR3 region has 14 residues. In DNA form, the CDR3 reads TGCGCCAGCAGCCGATGGACAAACGACTATGGCTACACCTTC. This gives the protein CASSRWTNDYGYTF.

The V and J genes are TRBV7-2 and TRBJ2-3, with D unresolved. Trimming stripped 7 bases from V and 6 bases from J, with 20 bases between. CDR3 length equals 15 residues. Per the germline V gene, CDR1 is SGHTA and CDR2 is FQGNSA. The CDR3 protein is CASNPIPRTPDTQYF. CDR3 sequence (DNA): TGTGCCAGCAACCCCATCCCCCGAACCCCGGATACGCAGTATTTT.

The V gene is TRBV24-1, the J gene TRBJ1-4, with unresolved D. Germline V gives CDR1 KGHDR, CDR2 SFDVKD. The CDR3 extends over 14 amino acids. Trimming left V 9 bases short and J 3 bases short, with 13 bases between. CDR3 nucleotide sequence: TGTGCCACCTCGGCGGGCGGATCTAATGAAAAACTGTTTTTT. Translation: CATSAGGSNEKLFF.

The chain combines TRBV7-9 with TRBJ2-5; weak D call: TRBD1 (5 bases). Trimming stripped 2 bases from V and 3 bases from J, with 10 bases between. This CDR3 is 14 amino acids long. Looked up from germline, CDR1 is SEHNR and CDR2 is FQNEAQ (reference sequence). The CDR3 coding sequence is TGTGCCAGCAGCTTATCTCCAGGGAAAGAGACCCAGTACTTC. As protein: CASSLSPGKETQYF.

This clone was seen a single time. The chain employs TRBV11-2 and TRBJ2-1; possibly TRBD2 for D (6 bases). V dropped 0 bases and J dropped 9 bases, with 9 bases sitting between them. Germline values: CDR1 SGHAT, CDR2 FQNNGV. The CDR3 consists of 13 residues. The CDR3 spells CASSLDRAGEQFF. The CDR3, as DNA: TGTGCCAGCAGCTTAGACAGAGCGGGTGAGCAGTTCTTC.

The chain couples TRBV5-5 to TRBJ2-2; no definite D call. The germline CDR1 and CDR2 sequences are SGHKS and YYEKEE (reference sequence). The V gene lost 2 bases and the J gene lost 6 bases, with 11 bases spanning the gap. CDR3 size: 14 residues. CDR3 coding DNA: TGTGCCAGCAGCTTAATCGGTTCTTCCGGGGAGCTGTTTTTT. Translating gives CASSLIGSSGELFF. Full variable domain (outside the CDR3, taken from reference TRBV5-5 and TRBJ2-2): DAGVTQSPTHLIKTRGQQVTLRCSPISGHKSVSWYQQVLGQGPQFIFQYYEKEERGRGNFPDRFSARQFPNYSSELNVNALLLGDSALYLCASSLIGSSGELFFGEGSRLTVL.

V is TRBV5-1 and J is TRBJ2-7, with 7 bases matching TRBD2. This CDR3 is 13 amino acids long. Germline V lookup: CDR1 SGHRS, CDR2 YFSETQ. The V gene end was trimmed by 7 bases and the J gene end by 2 bases; junction bases not matched to a gene: 6. This chain's CDR3 is CASWGGIPYEQYF. DNA of the CDR3: TGCGCCAGCTGGGGGGGGATACCCTACGAGCAGTACTTC.

This CDR3 reads CASSRTGGSVQPQHF. CDR3 in DNA: TGTGCCAGCAGCCGGACAGGGGGTTCTGTTCAGCCCCAGCATTTT. J is TRBJ1-5 and V is TRBV7-2; 10 bases agree with TRBD1. The length of the CDR3 is 15 residues. V lost 5 bases, J lost 6 bases, and 7 bases stayed unmatched. Germline loops: CDR1 SGHTA, CDR2 FQGNSA.

The genes are TRBV6-4 and TRBJ1-6; D unclear. Looked up from germline, CDR1 is MRHNA and CDR2 is SNTAGT. The CDR3 has 15 residues. Trimming pared 6 bases from V and 9 bases from J, leaving 18 bases between. CDR3 sequence: CASRAASDVRSPLHF. The CDR3 DNA reads as TGTGCCAGCAGAGCAGCGTCGGACGTCCGTTCACCCCTCCACTTT.

This clone was observed a handful of times. The chain uses TRBV5-5 and TRBJ1-1; D is uncertain. Germline assignment: CDR1 SGHKS and CDR2 YYEKEE (reference sequence). V was trimmed by 0 bases and J by 3 bases, leaving 15 bases between them. The CDR3 consists of 16 residues. CDR3 sequence: CASSLEVQAWDTEAFF. CDR3 coding DNA: TGTGCCAGCAGCTTGGAGGTGCAGGCGTGGGACACTGAAGCTTTCTTT.

The CDR3 DNA reads as TGTGCCAGCAGCCCAGGGGGGGGGATCACTGGAAACACCATATATTTT. This sequence encodes CASSPGGGITGNTIYF. The rearrangement uses TRBV5-4 and TRBJ1-3; 7 bases agree with TRBD1. Looked up from germline, CDR1 is SGHNT and CDR2 is YYREEE (reference sequence). This CDR3 has 16 amino acids. The ends lost 4 bases at V and 2 bases at J; junction bases unmatched: 9.

The V call is TRBV10-3, the J call TRBJ2-7; 10 bases line up with TRBD2. The CDR3 loop spans 13 amino acids. The germline CDR1 and CDR2 sequences are ENHRY and SYGVKD. Trimming cost V 6 bases and J 6 bases; bases outside gene matches: 5. The CDR3 DNA reads TGTGCCATCAGCGGGACTAGCGTCGGCGAGCAGTACTTC. It encodes CAISGTSVGEQYF.

V gene TRBV24-1 combines with J gene TRBJ2-3; D remains ambiguous. This CDR3 is 16 amino acids long. Looked up from germline, CDR1 is KGHDR and CDR2 is SFDVKD. Trimming shortened V by 3 bases and J by 0 bases, and 12 bases separated the two germline ends. CDR3 bases: TGTGCCACCAGTGATCCCCTATTCGCGAGCACAGATACGCAGTATTTT. Translation: CATSDPLFASTDTQYF.

This clone showed up just once. This chain links TRBV2 with TRBJ1-5; TRBD1 aligns across 7 bases. Germline CDR1 reads SNHLY; CDR2 reads FYNNEI. The CDR3 length is 16 residues. V gave up 8 bases and J gave up 6 bases; unmatched junction bases: 16. CDR3 region: CASHGGSRQGGQPQHF. DNA of the CDR3: TGTGCCAGCCACGGCGGGAGCCGACAGGGAGGTCAGCCCCAGCATTTT.

V usage is TRBV10-3 and J usage is TRBJ2-3, with 8 positions matching TRBD1. With 10 bases clipped from V and 1 base from J, the junction kept 10 bases outside the gene matches. This CDR3 comprises 15 residues. CDR1 is ENHRY, CDR2 SYGVKD, per germline. The CDR3 DNA reads as TGTGCCACTAACCCCGGGGGACAGGGCACAGATACGCAGTATTTT. It yields the protein CATNPGGQGTDTQYF.

The genes are TRBV6-2 or TRBV6-3 and TRBJ1-2, with a weak D call TRBD1 (5 bases). Looked up from germline, CDR1 is MNHEY and CDR2 is SVGEGT. The CDR3 totals 16 residues. Trimming shortened V by 2 bases and J by 6 bases, and 19 bases separated the two germline ends. CDR3 amino acids: CASSYRLVQGMDGYTF. CDR3 DNA sequence: TGTGCCAGCAGTTACCGTTTAGTGCAGGGAATGGATGGCTACACCTTC.